Shown below are 11 T cell receptor beta chains from a single sample sequenced in a study of cytomegalovirus exposure and HLA in healthy donors. PCR employed 60 Vbeta and 13 Jbeta primers. Profiled with immunoSEQ multiplex PCR; TCRdb holds only in-frame clones, not every one. Altogether 50,000 to 65,000 clones are present, under 90% being singletons, with the ten largest covering 3%. The sequenced sample consisted of PBMCs. The receptors originated from a woman in her late teens or twenties in good health and CMV-seronegative.

V gene TRBV30 combines with J gene TRBJ1-1; D is unclear. V was pared by 3 bases and J by 5 bases, with 10 bases between. The germline V gene encodes CDR1 GTSNPN and CDR2 SVGIG (reference sequence). The CDR3 is 12 residues long. CDR3 region: CAWSPTGTEAFF. Here the CDR3 DNA reads TGTGCCTGGAGCCCCACCGGGACTGAAGCTTTCTTT.

This chain joins TRBV10-1 and TRBJ2-1; 10 nucleotides match TRBD2. V was pared by 6 bases and J by 7 bases, with 12 bases of the junction left unmatched. Germline V gene sequence: CDR1 WNHNN, CDR2 SYGVQD (reference sequence). The CDR3 loop spans 16 amino acids. DNA for the CDR3: TGCGCCAGCAGCCCCCCGGCTAGCGGGAGATTTAATGAGCAGTTCTTC. Protein: CASSPPASGRFNEQFF.

The V call is TRBV18, the J call TRBJ2-7, with a weak D call TRBD2 (6 bases). From germline, CDR1 is KGHSH and CDR2 LQKENI. V lost 4 bases, J lost 7 bases, and 17 bases lay in between. The CDR3 runs 14 residues. The chain's CDR3 is CASSLRTGEREQYF. In nucleotides, the CDR3 is TGTGCCAGCTCACTTAGGACGGGGGAACGGGAGCAGTACTTC.

V usage is TRBV15 and J usage is TRBJ1-1; D is undetermined. The CDR3 consists of 12 residues. V dropped 0 bases and J dropped 11 bases, with 10 bases sitting between them. The germline V gene encodes CDR1 LNHNV and CDR2 YYDKDF (reference sequence). CDR3 in amino acids: CATSRDRSWAFF. The CDR3 bases are TGTGCCACCAGCAGAGATCGGTCATGGGCTTTCTTT. Complete variable domain (other parts from reference TRBV15 and TRBJ1-1): DAMVIQNPRYQVTQFGKPVTLSCSQTLNHNVMYWYQQKSSQAPKLLFHYYDKDFNNEADTPDNFQSRRPNTSFCFLDIRSPGLGDTAMYLCATSRDRSWAFFGQGTRLTVV.

V usage is TRBV7-2 and J usage is TRBJ2-7, with TRBD1 matching 10 bases. This CDR3 is built from 15 residues. Germline assignment: CDR1 SGHTA and CDR2 FQGNSA. V trimming: 3 bases; J trimming: 4 bases; junction bases outside the gene matches: 6. DNA for the CDR3: TGTACCAGCAGCTTTGGACAGGGGGGTGCGTACGAGCAGTACTTC. Translated, it gives CTSSFGQGGAYEQYF.

The chain uses TRBV9 and TRBJ2-3; TRBD1 matches at 9 bases. This CDR3 comprises 15 residues. The V gene end was trimmed by 7 bases and the J gene end by 4 bases; junction bases not matched to a gene: 10. From germline, CDR1 is SGDLS and CDR2 YYNGEE. The CDR3 protein is CASGWETGGADTQYF. The CDR3, as DNA: TGTGCCAGCGGGTGGGAGACAGGGGGGGCAGATACGCAGTATTTT.

This chain connects TRBV7-2 to TRBJ1-2, with 8 bases aligning to TRBD1. The germline V gene encodes CDR1 SGHTA and CDR2 FQGNSA. Trimming cost V 2 bases and J 2 bases; bases outside gene matches: 1. CDR3 length: 14 amino acids. CDR3 bases: TGTGCCAGCAGCTTAACAGGGGGAAACTATGGCTACACCTTC. Protein sequence: CASSLTGGNYGYTF. Drawing the rest from reference TRBV7-2 and TRBJ1-2, the complete variable domain is GAGVSQSPSNKVTEKGKDVELRCDPISGHTALYWYRQSLGQGLEFLIYFQGNSAPDKSGLPSDRFSAERTGGSVSTLTIQRTQQEDSAVYLCASSLTGGNYGYTFGSGTRLTVV.

The chain is built from TRBV21-1 and TRBJ1-1; TRBD1 is the table's D call, not checked against the DNA. TRBV21-1 is a known pseudogene. The CDR3 runs 16 residues. CDR3 loop: CASINGGEEVNTEAFF. The DNA for the CDR3 is TGTGCCAGCATTAATGGGGGCGAGGAGGTGAACACTGAAGCTTTCTTT.

This sequence joins TRBV2 and TRBJ2-1; no reliable D call. Germline V gene sequence: CDR1 SNHLY, CDR2 FYNNEI. V was cut by 10 bases and J by 3 bases, with 19 bases left in between. The CDR3 length is 15 residues. Here the CDR3 reads CATLPGAPIYNEQFF. Here the CDR3 DNA reads TGTGCCACCTTGCCCGGAGCCCCTATCTACAATGAGCAGTTCTTC.

This sequence joins TRBV7-6 and TRBJ2-7; possibly TRBD1 for D (5 bases). The CDR3 loop spans 13 amino acids. Germline CDR1 reads SGHVS; CDR2 reads FNYEAQ. V was trimmed by 6 bases and J by 9 bases, leaving 18 bases between them. The CDR3 DNA is TGTGCCAGCAGTCTGAGCATGGCCCAGGGGCAGTACTTC. Its translation: CASSLSMAQGQYF. Drawing the rest from reference TRBV7-6 and TRBJ2-7, the complete variable domain is GAGVSQSPRYKVTKRGQDVALRCDPISGHVSLYWYRQALGQGPEFLTYFNYEAQQDKSGLPNDRFSAERPEGSISTLTIQRTEQRDSAMYRCASSLSMAQGQYFGPGTRLTVT.

V and J are TRBV28 and TRBJ2-7; 11 bases agree with TRBD2. The germline V gene has CDR1 MDHEN and CDR2 SYDVKM. This CDR3 is built from 14 residues. J was trimmed by 9 bases and V by 8 bases; bases with no gene match: 12. CDR3 sequence reads: CASLSTSGVWGQYF. Here the CDR3 DNA reads TGTGCCAGCCTCTCGACTAGCGGGGTCTGGGGGCAGTACTTC.